The 18 T cell receptor beta chains listed next were all sequenced from one sample in a study of shared clonotypes between healthy human individuals. Cells designated naive CD8 were CD45RO-negative and were positively selected for CCR7, with terminally differentiated effector memory CD45RA+ cells excluded. Method: immunoSEQ multiplex PCR; TCRdb's copy keeps in-frame clones and lacks some. There are approximately 1.9 million clones in the sample; 93% occur only once, and more than 1.5% lies in the top ten. The sequencing sample was made of naive CD8+ T cells from PBMCs. These receptors were taken from a man younger than 30 in good health. Some clones in this sample may be carry-over from other donors' samples.

The chain combines TRBV7-9 with TRBJ2-7; 7 nucleotides align to TRBD2. CDR1 is SEHNR, CDR2 FQNEAQ, per germline (reference sequence). The CDR3 is made up of 16 amino acids. V dropped 5 bases and J dropped 0; count of bases not matched to a gene: 10. The CDR3 sequence: CASSPQGGVNSYEQYF. The CDR3 coding sequence is TGTGCCAGCAGCCCCCAGGGAGGGGTCAACTCCTACGAGCAGTACTTC.

The J gene is TRBJ2-2, the V gene TRBV7-9; D call uncertain. The CDR3 length is 17 residues. Germline loops: CDR1 SEHNR, CDR2 FQNEAQ (reference sequence). Trimming stripped 2 bases from V and 4 bases from J, with 17 bases between. The CDR3 is CASSLYLSITPTGELFF. CDR3 in DNA: TGTGCCAGCAGCTTATATTTGAGTATTACCCCCACCGGGGAGCTGTTTTTT.

This chain uses TRBV6-5 with TRBJ2-7; TRBD1 might be the D (5 bases). The V gene's germline CDR1 is MNHEY and CDR2 SVGAGI. V was shortened by 4 bases and J by 4 bases, with 11 bases between the two germline ends. CDR3 length: 13 amino acids. CDR3 DNA: TGTGCCAGCAGTTTGAGACAGTCGTACGAGCAGTACTTC. As protein: CASSLRQSYEQYF.

J is TRBJ2-7 and V is TRBV7-8; no firm D call. Germline loops: CDR1 SGHVS, CDR2 FQNEAQ. The V and J ends lost 0 bases and 0 bases respectively, with 12 bases between them. The CDR3 length is 16 residues. The CDR3: CASSLARSGDSYEQYF. CDR3 DNA: TGTGCCAGCAGCTTAGCGCGGTCAGGAGACTCCTACGAGCAGTACTTC.

The rearrangement joins TRBV9 to TRBJ2-7; a possible D gene is TRBD2 (6 bases). This CDR3 region has 16 residues. Looked up from germline, CDR1 is SGDLS and CDR2 is YYNGEE. Trimming took 4 bases from V and 0 from J, leaving 17 bases between them. In nucleotides, the CDR3 is TGTGCCAGCAGCCCGGCCCGTGGGGGGATCTCCTACGAGCAGTACTTC. As protein: CASSPARGGISYEQYF.

The CDR3, as DNA: TGTGCCAGCAGCGAGGGACTAGCGGGAGGGTGGACCGGGGAGCTGTTTTTT. This codes for CASSEGLAGGWTGELFF. The chain links TRBV5-6 to TRBJ2-2, with 16 bases lining up with TRBD2. Germline V gene sequence: CDR1 SGHDT, CDR2 YYEEEE. This CDR3 has 17 amino acids. J lost 5 bases, V lost 4 bases, and 5 bases had no gene match.

About this clone itself: The identical CDR3 is also encoded by other nucleotide sequences in the sample. V and J are TRBV27 and TRBJ2-7; D not resolved. This CDR3 contains 12 residues. Germline V gene data show CDR1 as MNHEY and CDR2 as SMNVEV (reference sequence). V was trimmed by 1 base and J by 5 bases, leaving 6 bases between them. The CDR3 is CASSLLGNEQYF. CDR3 nucleotide sequence: TGTGCCAGCAGTTTATTGGGTAACGAGCAGTACTTC.

Remarks on this clone: Different DNA sequences within this sample yield the same CDR3. The rearrangement uses TRBV27 and TRBJ2-7, with 8 bases identical to TRBD2. Germline V gene data show CDR1 as MNHEY and CDR2 as SMNVEV (reference sequence). With 6 bases clipped from V and 7 bases from J, the junction kept 2 bases outside the gene matches. The CDR3 loop spans 11 amino acids. CDR3 residues: CASSAGGEQYF. DNA for the CDR3: TGTGCCAGCAGCGCGGGGGGAGAGCAGTACTTC.

This clone was detected only once. The V and J genes are TRBV28 and TRBJ1-3, with D possibly TRBD1 on 5 matching bases. Looked up from germline, CDR1 is MDHEN and CDR2 is SYDVKM. CDR3 length equals 16 residues. V was shortened by 2 bases and J by 1 base, with 12 bases between the two germline ends. The CDR3 DNA reads as TGTGCCAGCAGTTTAGAGATACAGGCTTCTGGAAACACCATATATTTT. Translated, it gives CASSLEIQASGNTIYF.

The gene calls are TRBV15 and TRBJ2-3; D uncertain. Trimming shortened V by 0 bases and J by 3 bases, and 10 bases separated the two germline ends. The CDR3 is 15 residues long. CDR1 is LNHNV and CDR2 is YYDKDF in the germline V gene (reference sequence). The CDR3 spells CATSRDPPPTDTQYF. The CDR3 coding sequence is TGTGCCACCAGCAGAGATCCCCCCCCGACAGATACGCAGTATTTT.

J is TRBJ1-5 and V is TRBV7-9; 8 bases match TRBD1. This CDR3 is built from 18 residues. Looked up from germline, CDR1 is SEHNR and CDR2 is FQNEAQ (reference sequence). V lost 1 base to trimming and J lost 6 bases; unmatched junction nucleotides: 14. The CDR3 is CASSLEGEGQGATQPQHF. As DNA, the CDR3 is TGTGCCAGCAGCTTAGAGGGGGAGGGCCAGGGGGCGACTCAGCCCCAGCATTTT.

The rearrangement joins TRBV9 to TRBJ2-5; D is perhaps TRBD2 (6 bases). Germline V CDR1 and CDR2: SGDLS, YYNGEE. Trimming cost V 4 bases and J 4 bases, with 17 bases left between them. The length of the CDR3 is 15 residues. The CDR3, as DNA: TGTGCCAGCAGCCCCCCCTCCGGGAGCCCAGAGACCCAGTACTTC. Protein product: CASSPPSGSPETQYF.

The chain uses TRBV9 and TRBJ2-5, with D hard to call. V lost 4 bases to trimming and J lost 5 bases, with 12 bases between them. CDR1 and CDR2 from the germline V gene are SGDLS and YYNGEE. CDR3 length: 13 residues. The DNA for the CDR3 is TGTGCCAGCAGCCAAAATACACGGGAGACCCAGTACTTC. It yields the protein CASSQNTRETQYF.

The chain is built from TRBV28 and TRBJ1-2, with unresolved D. CDR1 MDHEN and CDR2 SYDVKM come from the germline V gene. The CDR3 has 13 residues. V lost 8 bases and J lost 0, with 10 bases in between. CDR3 amino acids: CASRDLSNYGYTF. The DNA of the CDR3 is TGTGCCAGCCGGGATCTTTCTAACTATGGCTACACCTTC.

The genes are TRBV11-2 and TRBJ2-7; unclear D gene. With 5 bases removed from V and 3 bases from J, the gap between germline ends came to 8 bases. Germline V gene sequence: CDR1 SGHAT, CDR2 FQNNGV. The CDR3 spans 12 residues. For the CDR3, the DNA is TGTGCCAGCAGCAAAAAACACTACGAGCAGTACTTC. Residues: CASSKKHYEQYF.

The chain has TRBV30 and TRBJ2-7, with 9 positions matching TRBD1. The ends lost 5 bases at V and 6 bases at J; junction bases unmatched: 14. This CDR3 has 15 amino acids. Germline CDR1 GTSNPN, CDR2 SVGIG (reference sequence). As DNA, the CDR3 is TGTGCCTGGGCTACCGGGACAGGGCTCTCGCGCGAGCAGTACTTC. Translating gives CAWATGTGLSREQYF.

This chain joins TRBV11-1 and TRBJ2-1; 8 bases match TRBD2. This CDR3 spans 17 amino acids. The V gene's germline CDR1 is SGHAT and CDR2 FQDESV (reference sequence). The V segment lost 5 bases and the J segment 9 bases; nucleotides outside the gene matches: 18. In DNA form, the CDR3 reads TGTGCCAGCAGCGATGCGCCCCCGGGACTAGTGGTCTCTGAGCAGTTCTTC. It is translated as CASSDAPPGLVVSEQFF. Together with reference TRBV11-1 and TRBJ2-1, the CDR3 gives the full variable domain: EAEVAQSPRYKITEKSQAVAFWCDPISGHATLYWYRQILGQGPELLVQFQDESVVDDSQLPKDRFSAERLKGVDSTLKIQPAELGDSAMYLCASSDAPPGLVVSEQFFGPGTRLTVL.

The chain links TRBV9 to TRBJ2-1, with D uncertain. This CDR3 contains 13 residues. In germline, CDR1 is SGDLS, CDR2 YYNGEE. Trimming stripped 0 bases from V and 8 bases from J, with 9 bases between. This CDR3 reads CASSVDQTYEQFF. CDR3 DNA sequence: TGTGCCAGCAGCGTAGACCAGACCTATGAGCAGTTCTTC.